What follows describes a single TCR beta chain. Its antigen is as yet unknown. Time point in this sample: week 11, during vaccination. Alongside topical imiquimod, each dose of vaccine comprised 300 ug of mutant IDH1 20-mer peptide. The table came from immunoSEQ multiplex PCR; TCRdb's copy has only in-frame clones and leaves some out. The table includes about 36,000 clones, 75% to 90% detected once. The sample belongs to a study of a mutant IDH1 vaccine in newly diagnosed glioma. Study-wide context: Patients previously underwent radiotherapy, temozolomide, or both, and most underwent both.

The starting material was peripheral blood mononuclear cells (PBMCs), obtained from a glioma patient whose treatment included an IDH1 peptide vaccine. The sequence was obtained from a woman aged 25-40 years with glioma. Some clones in this sample may be carry-over from other donors' samples.

This CDR3 reads CASSELAASTDTQYF. CDR3 sequence (DNA): TGTGCCAGCAGTGAACTAGCGGCTAGCACAGATACGCAGTATTTT. The genes are TRBV6-1 and TRBJ2-3; 7 bases agree with TRBD2. CDR3 length: 15 amino acids. V lost 2 bases and J lost 0; bases outside the gene matches: 2. CDR1 is MNHNS, CDR2 SASEGT, per germline.